Listed here are 12 T cell receptor beta chains from one sample, sequenced in a study of beta chain features in type 1 diabetes. No cognate antigen is known for these TCRs. Expressed TCRB transcripts were sequenced because the isolated RNA had all been reverse transcribed beforehand. Libraries were prepared by immunoSEQ multiplex PCR; TCRdb keeps only in-frame clonotypes and omits some of them. This table has about 47,000 clones, roughly 40% appearing once. Study results and limitations: All four CD4+ subsets of Type 1 diabetes patients contained TCRB CDR3s that were moderately but significantly shorter.

The sample comprised stem cell memory CD4+ T cells from blood. All receptors derive from a man aged 25 to 45 with type 1 diabetes.

The chain is built from TRBV28 and TRBJ1-1; TRBD1 might be the D (5 bases). CDR1 and CDR2 from the germline V gene are MDHEN and SYDVKM. CDR3 length equals 16 residues. Trimming took 6 bases from V and 1 from J, leaving 18 bases between them. The CDR3 loop is CASRGSLFTGNTEAFF. CDR3 in DNA: TGTGCCAGCAGGGGGTCCCTATTTACAGGGAACACTGAAGCTTTCTTT.

This chain joins TRBV9 and TRBJ1-2, with 7 positions matching TRBD1. The CDR3 is 16 amino acids. V lost 0 bases to trimming and J lost 5 bases; unmatched junction nucleotides: 10. Looked up from germline, CDR1 is SGDLS and CDR2 is YYNGEE. This chain's CDR3 is CASSVGLWDRSYGYTF. The CDR3 DNA sequence: TGTGCCAGCAGCGTAGGTTTATGGGACAGAAGTTATGGCTACACCTTC.

This clone was counted between two and nine times. This chain connects TRBV28 to TRBJ2-7; D might be TRBD1 (5 bases). The CDR3 length is 14 residues. The V gene lost 5 bases and the J gene lost 3 bases, with 14 bases spanning the gap. In germline, CDR1 is MDHEN, CDR2 SYDVKM. CDR3 protein: CASSPRQIVYEQYF. For the CDR3, the DNA is TGTGCCAGCAGTCCACGACAGATAGTCTACGAGCAGTACTTC.

The table lists this clone with a few counts. The CDR3 region is CASSLGLRGEQFF. The CDR3 DNA reads as TGCGCCAGCAGCTTGGGCCTACGGGGTGAGCAGTTCTTC. The gene calls are TRBV5-1 and TRBJ2-1; D is possibly TRBD2 (5 bases). CDR1 SGHRS and CDR2 YFSETQ come from the germline V gene. With 0 bases removed from V and 9 bases from J, the gap between germline ends came to 10 bases. The length of the CDR3 is 13 residues. The complete variable domain, with remaining parts taken from reference TRBV5-1 and TRBJ2-1, reads KAGVTQTPRYLIKTRGQQVTLSCSPISGHRSVSWYQQTPGQGLQFLFEYFSETQRNKGNFPGRFSGRQFSNSRSEMNVSTLELGDSALYLCASSLGLRGEQFFGPGTRLTVL.

The rearrangement joins TRBV7-9 to TRBJ1-3; TRBD1 is a possible D gene (6 bases). Germline V gene sequence: CDR1 SEHNR, CDR2 FQNEAQ (reference sequence). Trimming took 6 bases from V and 4 from J, leaving 10 bases between them. The CDR3 consists of 13 residues. The DNA of the CDR3 is TGTGCCAGCAGAGCAGGGGAAGGAAACACCATATATTTT. Translated: CASRAGEGNTIYF.

This rearrangement joins TRBV7-6 to TRBJ2-7; perhaps TRBD1 as D (7 bases). Trimming cost V 1 base and J 5 bases, with 12 bases left between them. Germline values: CDR1 SGHVS, CDR2 FNYEAQ. The CDR3 loop spans 14 amino acids. The CDR3: CASSLVEGADEQYF. The CDR3 DNA follows: TGTGCCAGCAGCTTAGTGGAGGGGGCGGACGAGCAGTACTTC. The entire variable domain, with the rest obtained from reference TRBV7-6 and TRBJ2-7, is as follows: GAGVSQSPRYKVTKRGQDVALRCDPISGHVSLYWYRQALGQGPEFLTYFNYEAQQDKSGLPNDRFSAERPEGSISTLTIQRTEQRDSAMYRCASSLVEGADEQYFGPGTRLTVT.

The genes are TRBV4-2 and TRBJ2-7; 10 nucleotides agree with TRBD2. V was pared by 0 bases and J by 3 bases, with 5 bases of the junction left unmatched. CDR3 length equals 16 residues. Germline CDR1 and CDR2: LGHNA and YNFKEQ. The CDR3 sequence: CASSQDSSGSIYEQYF. The CDR3 DNA reads TGTGCCAGCAGCCAAGATTCTAGCGGGAGTATCTACGAGCAGTACTTC.

The chain combines TRBV7-3 with TRBJ2-6; D possibly corresponds to TRBD2 (5 bases). Trimming removed 3 bases at V and 2 bases at J, with 8 bases between. CDR3 length: 15 amino acids. Germline values: CDR1 SGHTA, CDR2 FQGTGA. CDR3 in DNA: TGTGCCAGCAGCTTTGGTAGCGCTGGGGCCAACGTCCTGACTTTC. Translated: CASSFGSAGANVLTF.

This clone was recorded a few times. The genes are TRBV7-8 and TRBJ1-2; TRBD1 is a possible D gene (5 bases). V lost 0 bases, J lost 8 bases, and 10 bases lay in between. Germline V gives CDR1 SGHVS, CDR2 FQNEAQ. The CDR3 sequence is 13 residues long. The CDR3 protein is CASSLAQNRGYTF. CDR3 sequence (DNA): TGTGCCAGCAGCTTAGCTCAAAACAGGGGCTACACCTTC.

This clone turned up a few times. The V and J genes are TRBV7-9 and TRBJ2-3; D unresolved. The V end was cut by 5 bases, the J end by 0 bases, with 3 bases between. This CDR3 region has 12 residues. Germline CDR1 and CDR2: SEHNR and FQNEAQ (reference sequence). CDR3 DNA sequence: TGTGCCAGCAGCCGGAGCACAGATACGCAGTATTTT. Its translation: CASSRSTDTQYF.

V is TRBV10-3 and J is TRBJ2-1; 10 nucleotides agree with TRBD2. The J segment lost 5 bases and the V segment lost 5 bases, leaving 3 bases of the junction unmatched. In germline, CDR1 is ENHRY, CDR2 SYGVKD. This CDR3 region has 14 residues. The CDR3 DNA sequence: TGTGCCATCAGTAAAGCGGGAGGGCACAATGAGCAGTTCTTC. Residues: CAISKAGGHNEQFF.

V gene TRBV10-3 combines with J gene TRBJ2-1; 7 nucleotides match TRBD1. The CDR3 totals 13 residues. Germline lookup yields CDR1 ENHRY and CDR2 SYGVKD. V was pared by 8 bases and J by 7 bases, with 8 bases of the junction left unmatched. The DNA for the CDR3 is TGTGCCATCCGGCCGACAGGGCCTAATGAGCAGTTCTTC. Its protein is CAIRPTGPNEQFF.